The clone carrying this T cell receptor (beta chain) was counted ten times or more. The sample is drawn from a study of blood T cell repertoires in COVID-19. Study background: Sites in the United States, Italy and Spain provided acute and convalescent COVID-19 samples. T cells, B-cell-depleted T cells, or PBMCs provided the cDNA or gDNA that served as material.

Sequencing was performed with immunoSEQ multiplex PCR; in TCRdb, only in-frame clones are kept and a portion is missing. The profile covers under 150,000 clones, with 55% to 75% appearing a single time and around 2% taken by the ten largest. CDR1 is SGHRS, CDR2 YFSETQ, per germline. The CDR3 covers 15 residues. The V segment lost 5 bases and the J segment 3 bases; nucleotides outside the gene matches: 8. Sample: peripheral blood. The rearrangement links TRBV5-1 to TRBJ1-1; 9 nucleotides line up with TRBD1. The clonotype originates from a woman aged 70 to 79 with acute or convalescent COVID-19. CDR3 coding DNA: TGCGCCAGCAGACCTGACAGGGGGAGCGACACTGAAGCTTTCTTT. This translates into CASRPDRGSDTEAFF.